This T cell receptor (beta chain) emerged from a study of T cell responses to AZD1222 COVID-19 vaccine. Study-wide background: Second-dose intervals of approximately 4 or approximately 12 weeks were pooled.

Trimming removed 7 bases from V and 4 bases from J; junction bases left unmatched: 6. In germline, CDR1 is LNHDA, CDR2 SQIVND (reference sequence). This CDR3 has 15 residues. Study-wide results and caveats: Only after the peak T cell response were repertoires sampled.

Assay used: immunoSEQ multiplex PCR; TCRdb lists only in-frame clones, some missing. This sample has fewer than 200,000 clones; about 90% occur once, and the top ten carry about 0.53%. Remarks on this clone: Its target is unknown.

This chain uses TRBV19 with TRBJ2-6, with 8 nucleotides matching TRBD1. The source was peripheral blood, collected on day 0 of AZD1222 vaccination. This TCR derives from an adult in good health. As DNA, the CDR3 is TGTGCCAGTATCCGGACAGGGCCCGGGGCCAACGTCCTGACTTTC. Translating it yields CASIRTGPGANVLTF. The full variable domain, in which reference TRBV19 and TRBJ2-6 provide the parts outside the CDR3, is DGGITQSPKYLFRKEGQNVTLSCEQNLNHDAMYWYRQDPGQGLRLIYYSQIVNDFQKGDIAEGYSVSREKKESFPLTVTSAQKNPTAFYLCASIRTGPGANVLTFGAGSRLTVL.